Listed below are T cell receptor beta chains from one sample, sequenced in a study of early T cells in non-severe SARS-CoV-2 infection. MiXCR was run by TCRdb on the 5' RACE reads, yielding one entry per CDR3 protein. The sample records about 83,000 distinct CDR3 sequences, about 10% being singletons. Sequences were derived from whole blood, sampled at baseline. All receptors come from an adult who was a healthcare worker with PCR-confirmed SARS-CoV-2 infection or an uninfected control (not recorded which). The CDR3 runs from the conserved cysteine through the conserved F or W. A D gene is named only where the DNA matches it firmly. The size of a clone is reported for some rows only, either as once, few or many, or as a class for expanded clones.

v_gene,abundance,j_gene,d_gene,CDR3aa,CDR3nt
TRBV7-9,few,TRBJ1-2,TRBD1,CASSLAKQGAKGYTF,TGTGCCAGCAGCTTAGCCAAACAGGGGGCGAAGGGCTACACCTTC
TRBV3-1,few,TRBJ2-7,TRBD1,CASSPPGQSFSYEQYF,TGTGCCAGCAGCCCGCCGGGACAGAGCTTCTCCTACGAGCAGTACTTC
TRBV11-2,few,TRBJ2-7,TRBD2,CASSLDHFGASGRAYEQYF,TGTGCCAGCAGCTTAGACCATTTTGGGGCTAGCGGGAGGGCCTACGAGCAGTACTTC
TRBV6-6,.,TRBJ2-3,.,CASSGGVWAQYF,TGTGCCAGCAGCGGGGGAGTGTGGGCGCAGTATTTT
TRBV28,.,TRBJ1-3,.,CASSFPGISGNTIYF,TGTGCCAGCAGTTTCCCAGGCATCTCTGGAAACACCATATATTTT
TRBV27,.,TRBJ2-3,TRBD2,CASSTGTRGTDTQYF,TGTGCCAGCAGCACCGGGACTAGAGGCACAGATACGCAGTATTTT
TRBV28,.,TRBJ2-4,TRBD2,CASTTSGRNIQYF,TGTGCCAGCACCACTAGCGGGAGAAACATTCAGTACTTC
TRBV5-6,.,TRBJ1-2,TRBD1,CASSLEQGDSYGYTF,TGTGCCAGCAGCTTGGAACAGGGGGACTCCTATGGCTACACCTTC
TRBV4-1,few,TRBJ2-7,.,CASSQGEYSYEQYF,TGCGCCAGCAGCCAAGGAGAATACTCCTACGAGCAGTACTTC
TRBV20-1,few,TRBJ2-1,TRBD2,CSASPSGRNGNEQFF,TGCAGTGCTAGTCCTAGCGGGCGTAATGGCAATGAGCAGTTCTTC
TRBV6-5,few,TRBJ2-7,.,CASSYGPEQYF,TGTGCCAGCAGTTACGGACCGGAGCAGTACTTC
TRBV5-4,few,TRBJ2-7,.,CASSPRGAGYEQYF,TGTGCCAGCAGCCCCCGGGGGGCCGGCTACGAGCAGTACTTC
TRBV6-6,many,TRBJ1-1,.,CASTWGGEAFF,TGTGCCAGCACTTGGGGGGGGGAAGCTTTCTTT
TRBV12-2,.,TRBJ1-5,.,CASRLLDRGNQPQHF,TGTGCAAGTCGCTTGCTGGACAGGGGCAATCAGCCCCAGCATTTT
TRBV7-3,few,TRBJ2-1,.,CASSAGVAEQFF,TGTGCCAGCAGCGCAGGGGTTGCTGAGCAGTTCTTC
TRBV7-2,many,TRBJ1-3,TRBD1,CASSYIGQGGNTIYF,TGTGCCAGCAGCTACATCGGACAGGGCGGAAACACCATATATTTT
TRBV6-6,.,TRBJ2-7,.,CASKGDSSYEQYF,TGTGCCAGCAAGGGGGATAGCTCCTACGAGCAGTACTTC
TRBV10-3,medium-sized,TRBJ2-1,.,CAISESILDEQFF,TGTGCCATCAGTGAGTCGATCCTCGATGAGCAGTTCTTC
TRBV7-3,.,TRBJ2-5,.,CASSLGGFQETQYF,TGTGCCAGCAGCCTGGGGGGCTTCCAAGAGACCCAGTACTTC
TRBV28,.,TRBJ1-1,.,CASSLALGRGYPEAFF,TGTGCCAGCAGTTTAGCCCTGGGCAGGGGATACCCTGAAGCTTTCTTT
TRBV28,.,TRBJ2-5,.,CASRRGQETQYF,TGTGCCAGCAGGAGGGGACAAGAGACCCAGTACTTC
TRBV20-1,many,TRBJ2-7,.,CSARYRNSYEQYF,TGCAGTGCTAGATACAGAAATTCCTACGAGCAGTACTTC
TRBV12-5,few,TRBJ2-3,TRBD2,CASAPGLASSTDTQYF,TGTGCTAGTGCGCCGGGACTAGCGAGTAGCACAGATACGCAGTATTTT
TRBV7-9,.,TRBJ1-4,.,CASTPGRSNEKLFF,TGTGCCAGCACCCCGGGACGCTCTAATGAAAAACTGTTTTTT
TRBV12-3/TRBV12-4,few,TRBJ1-3,.,CASRTSNSGNTIYF,TGTGCCAGCAGAACATCCAACTCTGGAAACACCATATATTTT
TRBV19,few,TRBJ2-7,TRBD2,CASSMGAQTSGSSYEQYF,TGTGCCAGTAGTATGGGCGCCCAAACTAGCGGGAGTTCCTACGAGCAGTACTTC
TRBV4-1,many,TRBJ2-1,.,CASSQGVVGEQFF,TGCGCCAGCAGCCAAGGGGTGGTAGGTGAGCAGTTCTTC
TRBV12-3/TRBV12-4,.,TRBJ2-1,.,CAAGSESSYNEQFF,TGTGCCGCGGGGAGCGAGAGCTCCTACAATGAGCAGTTCTTC
TRBV7-9,medium-sized,TRBJ1-4,TRBD1,CASSLGQSREKLFF,TGTGCCAGCAGCTTGGGACAGTCCCGTGAAAAACTGTTTTTT
TRBV11-2,few,TRBJ1-1,.,CASSLGWRMNTEAFF,TGTGCCAGCAGCCTAGGATGGAGGATGAACACTGAAGCTTTCTTT
TRBV28,.,TRBJ2-1,.,CASSPGTDGQFF,TGTGCCAGCAGCCCTGGGACCGACGGGCAGTTCTTC
TRBV20-1,few,TRBJ2-3,.,CSAPFQTDTQYF,TGCAGTGCCCCATTCCAAACAGATACGCAGTATTTT
TRBV20-1,few,TRBJ2-5,TRBD2,CSAPTPLLAGDQETQYF,TGCAGTGCTCCAACCCCCTTACTAGCGGGAGACCAAGAGACCCAGTACTTC
TRBV3-1,.,TRBJ2-5,.,CASSQVNGQETQYF,TGTGCCAGCAGCCAAGTAAACGGTCAAGAGACCCAGTACTTC
TRBV7-9,few,TRBJ2-2,.,CASSPQGRGTGELFF,TGTGCCAGCAGCCCTCAGGGAAGGGGCACCGGGGAGCTGTTTTTT
TRBV9,.,TRBJ2-7,.,CASSVGGATYEQYF,TGTGCCAGCAGCGTCGGCGGGGCCACCTACGAGCAGTACTTC
TRBV11-2,many,TRBJ1-5,TRBD1,CASSTGTGGQPQHF,TGTGCCAGCAGCACGGGGACAGGGGGTCAGCCCCAGCATTTT
TRBV6-6,.,TRBJ2-6,.,CASSYRGSLSSGANVLTF,TGTGCCAGCAGTTACAGAGGGAGCCTTAGCTCTGGGGCCAACGTCCTGACTTTC
TRBV6-5,few,TRBJ2-7,TRBD2,CGVGGREVYEQYF,TGTGGAGTCGGGGGGCGGGAGGTCTACGAGCAGTACTTC
TRBV21-1,.,TRBJ2-7,.,CASSKPPRREQEAYEQYF,TGTGCCAGCAGCAAACCCCCCAGGCGGGAGCAAGAGGCCTACGAGCAGTACTTC
TRBV11-3,few,TRBJ2-2,.,CASSQGRNTGELFF,TGTGCCAGCAGCCAAGGCAGGAACACCGGGGAGCTGTTTTTT
TRBV15,.,TRBJ1-5,.,CATSRDRLNQPQHF,TGTGCCACCAGCAGAGACAGGCTCAATCAGCCCCAGCATTTT
TRBV6-1,.,TRBJ1-1,.,CASSAAWNTEAFF,TGTGCCAGCAGTGCGGCATGGAACACTGAAGCTTTCTTT
TRBV6-1,few,TRBJ1-2,TRBD1,CASSPIETGSYGYTF,TGTGCCAGCAGTCCTATAGAGACAGGGTCCTATGGCTACACCTTC
TRBV27,.,TRBJ1-1,.,CASRRLEGRKLNTEAFF,TGTGCCAGCAGGCGTCTAGAGGGCCGCAAATTGAACACTGAAGCTTTCTTT
TRBV7-9,medium-sized,TRBJ1-5,TRBD1,CASSLGQSNQPQHF,TGTGCCAGCAGCTTGGGACAGAGCAATCAGCCCCAGCATTTT
TRBV11-2,few,TRBJ2-3,.,CASSSGWLTDTQYF,TGTGCCAGCAGCTCTGGGTGGCTCACAGATACGCAGTATTTT
TRBV10-2,few,TRBJ1-3,.,CASSESRKVSGNTIYF,TGCGCCAGCAGTGAAAGTAGGAAAGTATCTGGAAACACCATATATTTT
TRBV4-1,.,TRBJ2-5,.,CASSQGPSVGTQYF,TGCGCCAGCAGCCAAGGTCCTAGCGTAGGGACCCAGTACTTC
TRBV20-1,many,TRBJ2-3,TRBD2,CSAEDPSGITDTQYF,TGCAGTGCTGAGGATCCGAGCGGGATCACAGATACGCAGTATTTT
TRBV7-9,many,TRBJ2-1,TRBD2,CASSPPRAGVRFNENEQFF,TGTGCCAGCAGCCCGCCTCGAGCGGGAGTACGGTTTAATGAGAATGAGCAGTTCTTC
TRBV19,few,TRBJ2-5,.,CASTRAGGETQYF,TGTGCCAGTACCCGGGCCGGGGGAGAGACCCAGTACTTC
TRBV5-1,few,TRBJ2-1,TRBD1,CASSSNTGGYNEQFF,TGCGCCAGCAGCTCCAACACAGGGGGCTACAATGAGCAGTTCTTC
TRBV28,few,TRBJ2-7,.,CASSYRGEGAYEQYF,TGTGCCAGCAGTTACCGGGGGGAGGGGGCTTACGAGCAGTACTTC